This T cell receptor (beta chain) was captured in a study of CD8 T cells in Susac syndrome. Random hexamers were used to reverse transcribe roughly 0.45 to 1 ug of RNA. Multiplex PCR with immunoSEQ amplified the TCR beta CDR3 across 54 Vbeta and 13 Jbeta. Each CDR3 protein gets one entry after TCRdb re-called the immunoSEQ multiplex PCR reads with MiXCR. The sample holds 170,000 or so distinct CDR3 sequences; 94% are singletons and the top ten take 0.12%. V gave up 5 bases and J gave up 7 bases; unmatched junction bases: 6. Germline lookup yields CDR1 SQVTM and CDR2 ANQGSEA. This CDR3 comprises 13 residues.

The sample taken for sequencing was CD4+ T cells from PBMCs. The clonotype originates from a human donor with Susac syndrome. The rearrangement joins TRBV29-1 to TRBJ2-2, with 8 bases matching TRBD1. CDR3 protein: CSVMQGAIGELFF. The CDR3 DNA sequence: TGCAGCGTTATGCAGGGGGCGATCGGGGAGCTGTTTTTT.